The next 5 T cell receptor beta chains were all read from a single sample in a study of blood T cell repertoires in COVID-19. TCRdb's copy holds only in-frame clones and misses some; the assay was immunoSEQ multiplex PCR. This table has about 290,000 clones, 89% appearing once. The sequenced material came from peripheral blood. The receptors originated from a middle-aged woman who had recovered from COVID-19.

This chain joins TRBV2 and TRBJ1-2; weak D call: TRBD1 (5 bases). V lost 7 bases and J lost 1, with 16 bases in between. The CDR3 sequence is 15 residues long. The germline V gene has CDR1 SNHLY and CDR2 FYNNEI. For the CDR3, the DNA is TGTGCCAGCATAGGTATGGCAGGGATTAACTATGGCTACACCTTC. Protein: CASIGMAGINYGYTF.

This rearrangement joins TRBV6-5 to TRBJ2-7, with 9 positions matching TRBD2. This CDR3 is 15 amino acids long. V was clipped by 0 bases and J by 4 bases; unmatched bases: 4. The germline V gene encodes CDR1 MNHEY and CDR2 SVGAGI. The CDR3 loop reads CASSYSSAGGYEQYF. CDR3 bases: TGTGCCAGCAGTTACTCTTCAGCGGGAGGTTACGAGCAGTACTTC.

The V and J genes are TRBV5-1 and TRBJ2-4; D may be TRBD2 (5 bases). Per germline, CDR1 SGHRS and CDR2 YFSETQ. V was cut by 0 bases and J by 0 bases, with 13 bases left in between. This CDR3 region has 17 residues. The CDR3 bases are TGCGCCAGCAGCTTGGGCTCCGGGGAGATAGCCAAAAACATTCAGTACTTC. Protein: CASSLGSGEIAKNIQYF.

The chain joins TRBV24-1 to TRBJ1-2; D is ambiguous. Trimming cost V 5 bases and J 0 bases, with 9 bases left between them. The CDR3 is 14 amino acids. Germline CDR1 is KGHDR and CDR2 is SFDVKD. The CDR3 DNA is TGTGCCACCAGTGGGGCAGAAACTAACTATGGCTACACCTTC. Translation: CATSGAETNYGYTF.

The V call is TRBV20-1, the J call TRBJ1-5, with D maybe TRBD1 (5 bases). The CDR3 length is 9 residues. Germline lookup yields CDR1 DFQATT and CDR2 SNEGSKA (reference sequence). CDR3 region: CRDQGPQHF. As DNA, the CDR3 is TGCAGGGATCAGGGACCCCAGCATTTT.